This T cell receptor (beta chain) was sequenced in a study of T cells after posttransplantation cyclophosphamide. Findings of the study overall: Skin or GI-infiltrating T cells shared few TRB sequences with blood. TRB clonality was highly associated with recipient CMV seropositivity and reactivation. Later blood repertoires were often dominated by clones from the donor CD8+ memory compartment.

Libraries were prepared by immunoSEQ multiplex PCR; TCRdb keeps only in-frame clonotypes and omits some of them. Altogether tens of thousands of clones are present, 85% to 95% being singletons, with the ten largest covering about 3.1%. The CDR3 runs 14 residues. The V gene's germline CDR1 is SEHNR and CDR2 FQNEAQ (reference sequence). The V and J ends lost 6 bases and 2 bases respectively, with 13 bases between them. About this clone: Antigen unknown.

The V gene is TRBV7-9, the J gene TRBJ1-1, with a weak D call TRBD1 (6 bases). The sample was PBMCs. This TCR came from a woman in her twenties or thirties in good health and a related stem cell transplant donor. The CDR3 here is CASSPQGINTEAFF. The CDR3 coding sequence is TGTGCCAGCAGTCCCCAGGGGATAAACACTGAAGCTTTCTTT. The complete variable domain, with remaining parts taken from reference TRBV7-9 and TRBJ1-1, reads DTGVSQNPRHKITKRGQNVTFRCDPISEHNRLYWYRQTLGQGPEFLTYFQNEAQLEKSRLLSDRFSAERPKGSFSTLEIQRTEQGDSAMYLCASSPQGINTEAFFGQGTRLTVV.